The rows below give T cell receptor beta chains drawn from one sample of a study of T cell repertoires in aging, cancer and after chemotherapy. Each CDR3 protein is one row after TCRdb ran MiXCR on the multiplex PCR reads. The sample records roughly 7,000 distinct CDR3 sequences, roughly 30% being singletons. The sequencing input was blood. These receptors all stem from a human donor with a blood cancer. Each CDR3 is given with its conserved first and last residue. D genes are given only for firm matches. Clone size appears in some rows only: once, few, many, or a class for an expanded clone.

d_call	clone_size	j_call	v_call	cdr3_nt	cdr3_aa
NA	few	TRBJ2-5	TRBV27	TGTGCCAGCAGTCAAGTCAGGGGAACCCGCCAGCAGACCCAGTACTTC	CASSQVRGTRQQTQYF
TRBD1	NA	TRBJ1-2	TRBV5-4	TGTGCCAGCCGACAGGGGGGAAGCTATGGCTACACCTTC	CASRQGGSYGYTF
NA	NA	TRBJ1-6	TRBV6-5	TGTGCCAGCAGTTACGAGGGACTAAGCTCCTATAATTCACCCCTCCACTTT	CASSYEGLSSYNSPLHF
TRBD1	NA	TRBJ1-5	TRBV12-3/TRBV12-4	TGTGCCAGCAGCCAAGGACAGGGGCGCAATCAGCCCCAGCATTTT	CASSQGQGRNQPQHF
TRBD1	NA	TRBJ2-1	TRBV7-2	TGTGCCAGCGGTCCCGGGACAGCCCCCTACAATGAGCAGTTCTTC	CASGPGTAPYNEQFF
NA	NA	TRBJ2-7	TRBV10-3	TGTGCCATAGCGGACAGACCCTACGAGCAGTACTTC	CAIADRPYEQYF
NA	NA	TRBJ2-5	TRBV5-6	TGTGCCAGCACGCGCGGGACTTTGTCAGAGACCCAGTACTTC	CASTRGTLSETQYF
TRBD1	NA	TRBJ2-3	TRBV4-3	TGCGCCAGCAGCCAAGATCAAGACAGGGGGCAAACAGATACGCAGTATTTT	CASSQDQDRGQTDTQYF
NA	NA	TRBJ1-1	TRBV12-3/TRBV12-4	TGTGCCAGCAGCCTGGTCGGGGGGAACACTGAAGCTTTCTTT	CASSLVGGNTEAFF
NA	NA	TRBJ1-2	TRBV24-1	TGTGCCACCAGTGATTCTGACAACACCAAGCTCTATGGCTACACCTTC	CATSDSDNTKLYGYTF